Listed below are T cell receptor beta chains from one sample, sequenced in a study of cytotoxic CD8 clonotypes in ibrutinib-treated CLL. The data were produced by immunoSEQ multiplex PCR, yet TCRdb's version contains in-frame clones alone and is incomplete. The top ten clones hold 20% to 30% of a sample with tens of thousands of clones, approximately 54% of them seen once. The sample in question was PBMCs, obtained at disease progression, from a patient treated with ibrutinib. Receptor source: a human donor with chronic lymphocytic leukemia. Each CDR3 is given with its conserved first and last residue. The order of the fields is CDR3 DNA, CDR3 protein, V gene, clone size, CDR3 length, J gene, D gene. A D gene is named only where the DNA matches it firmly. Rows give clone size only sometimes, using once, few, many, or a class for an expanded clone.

DNA: TGTGCCAGCAGCGCTGGGGGGAGCTCCTACAATGAGCAGTTCTTC; CDR3: CASSAGGSSYNEQFF; V: TRBV9; size: NA; length: 15; J: TRBJ2-1; D: NA
DNA: TGTGCCAGTAGTATACAGGGCCCTTCTTATGGCTACACCTTC; CDR3: CASSIQGPSYGYTF; V: TRBV19; size: few; length: 14; J: TRBJ1-2; D: NA
DNA: TGTGCCAGCAGTGACTATGGCTACACCTTC; CDR3: CASSDYGYTF; V: TRBV6-5; size: NA; length: 10; J: TRBJ1-2; D: NA
DNA: TGTGCCAGCAGTTACTCGGGGGCGGGAAGGCAGCCCCAGCATTTT; CDR3: CASSYSGAGRQPQHF; V: TRBV6-5; size: few; length: 15; J: TRBJ1-5; D: NA
DNA: TGTGCCAGCAGCTTAAGAGAAAGAGACCAGGGCTACACCTTC; CDR3: CASSLRERDQGYTF; V: TRBV7-9; size: NA; length: 14; J: TRBJ1-2; D: NA
DNA: TGCGCCAGCAGCCGCCGACTAGCGGTTGATTCCTACAATGAGCAGTTCTTC; CDR3: CASSRRLAVDSYNEQFF; V: TRBV5-1; size: NA; length: 17; J: TRBJ2-1; D: TRBD2
DNA: TGTGCCAGCAGTCGCCTGGATGAGCAGTTCTTC; CDR3: CASSRLDEQFF; V: TRBV27; size: NA; length: 11; J: TRBJ2-1; D: NA
DNA: TGTGCCAGCAGTTTCGGGAACGAGCAGTACTTC; CDR3: CASSFGNEQYF; V: TRBV6-5; size: once; length: 11; J: TRBJ2-7; D: NA
DNA: TGTGCCAGCAGCCGACAAGGGACAGGGGGCGCTGGCTACACCTTC; CDR3: CASSRQGTGGAGYTF; V: TRBV7-2; size: NA; length: 15; J: TRBJ1-2; D: TRBD1
DNA: TGTGCCAGCAGCCAACCCGGTTCCGGCTACGAGCAGTACTTC; CDR3: CASSQPGSGYEQYF; V: TRBV4-2; size: NA; length: 14; J: TRBJ2-7; D: NA
DNA: TGTGCCTGGAACAGGGGGCAGGGCGCCCAGCATTTT; CDR3: CAWNRGQGAQHF; V: TRBV30; size: NA; length: 12; J: TRBJ1-5; D: TRBD1
DNA: TGTGCCAGTAATACTGGGACTACACCCCATGGCTACACCTTC; CDR3: CASNTGTTPHGYTF; V: TRBV19; size: NA; length: 14; J: TRBJ1-2; D: NA
DNA: TGTGCCAGCAGCCGAACCGGGACAGTACCCTACGAGCAGTACTTC; CDR3: CASSRTGTVPYEQYF; V: TRBV6-5; size: NA; length: 15; J: TRBJ2-7; D: TRBD1
DNA: TGTGCCAGCAGCCAAGATCTACAAGAGACCCAGTACTTC; CDR3: CASSQDLQETQYF; V: TRBV14; size: NA; length: 13; J: TRBJ2-5; D: NA
DNA: TGTGCCAGCCGGACAGGGAATCAGCCCCAGCATTTT; CDR3: CASRTGNQPQHF; V: TRBV6-1; size: NA; length: 12; J: TRBJ1-5; D: TRBD1
DNA: TGCGCCAGCAGCCCCGGGGGTTCTGGAAACACCATATATTTT; CDR3: CASSPGGSGNTIYF; V: TRBV4-3; size: many; length: 14; J: TRBJ1-3; D: NA
DNA: TGTGCCAGCAGGCCTGGGACAGGGGCAGAGACCCAGTACTTC; CDR3: CASRPGTGAETQYF; V: TRBV2; size: NA; length: 14; J: TRBJ2-5; D: TRBD1
DNA: TGCGCCAGCAGCCAGGGGTTGGTTCCGGGCACAGATACGCAGTATTTT; CDR3: CASSQGLVPGTDTQYF; V: TRBV5-1; size: NA; length: 16; J: TRBJ2-3; D: NA
DNA: TGTGCCAGCAGCCAAGGGTTTGGGGAGGGCTACGAGCAGTACTTC; CDR3: CASSQGFGEGYEQYF; V: TRBV16; size: few; length: 15; J: TRBJ2-7; D: TRBD2
DNA: TGTGCCAGCAGTTATGGCCAGGGCCTGGGCTCCTACGAGCAGTACTTC; CDR3: CASSYGQGLGSYEQYF; V: TRBV6-5; size: once; length: 16; J: TRBJ2-7; D: NA